This T cell receptor (beta chain) originates from a study of human T cells and chemical hapten exposure. Study overall: The scalp of each patient received a weekly diphenylcyclopropenone dose for the full roughly 25-week study. Patients, a majority of them female, were diagnosed with alopecia areata, totalis or universalis.

The time point is: pre-sensitization, week 0. Treatment of the sample: therapeutic diphenylcyclopropenone sensitization with weekly scalp DPC. Germline V gene lookup returns CDR1 SGHAT and CDR2 FQNNGV. V shed 7 bases, J shed 6 bases, and the junction held 12 bases outside the gene matches. CDR3 length: 16 amino acids. Via MiXCR, TCRdb re-called the RACE reads, giving one row per CDR3 protein. The repertoire holds about 68,000 distinct CDR3 sequences, about 10% seen once, with about 5% in the top ten. The sample consisted of whole blood, taken in connection with sensitization to the hapten diphenylcyclopropenone (DPC). This clonotype originated in a woman aged 50 to 65 with alopecia areata. Some clones in this sample may be carry-over from other donors' samples. The V and J genes are TRBV11-2 and TRBJ2-1; the match to TRBD2 covers 10 bases. The CDR3 reads CASTPMVLAGANEQFF. The CDR3 bases are TGTGCCAGCACCCCAATGGTCCTAGCGGGAGCCAATGAGCAGTTCTTC.